The 30 T cell receptor beta chains given below trace back to one sample, sequenced in a study of identical twins. TCRdb reprocessed the 5' RACE reads via MiXCR and lists one record per CDR3 protein. Of a few hundred thousand distinct CDR3 sequences in the sample, approximately 10% were seen once. Sequencing used memory T cells sorted from blood. The receptor set was obtained from a man in his forties or fifties in good health.

This chain uses TRBV18 with TRBJ2-7; 10 bases line up with TRBD2. CDR3 length: 15 residues. Germline CDR1 and CDR2: KGHSH and LQKENI. V shed 6 bases and J 6 bases; nucleotides not matched to a gene: 11. DNA for the CDR3: TGTGCCAGCTCCCCCCCTAGCGGGAGATTCGTCGAGCAGTACTTC. Protein sequence: CASSPPSGRFVEQYF.

The rearrangement joins TRBV20-1 to TRBJ2-1; TRBD2 aligns across 10 bases. Per germline, CDR1 DFQATT and CDR2 SNEGSKA (reference sequence). This CDR3 contains 14 residues. V shed 5 bases, J shed 4 bases, and the junction held 5 bases outside the gene matches. CDR3 sequence: CSAPGLALYNEQFF. DNA of the CDR3: TGCAGTGCTCCGGGACTAGCGCTATACAATGAGCAGTTCTTC.

This clonotype was seen at least ten times. The V gene is TRBV29-1, the J gene TRBJ2-3, with TRBD1 matching 7 bases. Germline-derived CDR1 and CDR2 are SQVTM and ANQGSEA. The CDR3 is 12 amino acids. The V gene end was trimmed by 3 bases and the J gene end by 5 bases; junction bases not matched to a gene: 2. The CDR3 protein is CSVDYRGDTQYF. The CDR3 region has the DNA TGCAGCGTTGATTACAGGGGAGATACGCAGTATTTT.

This clonotype has at least ten counts. The chain joins TRBV5-1 to TRBJ2-2; tentative D call: TRBD1 (5 bases). Trimming stripped 0 bases from V and 0 bases from J, with 12 bases between. Germline values: CDR1 SGHRS, CDR2 YFSETQ. The CDR3 totals 17 residues. This CDR3 reads CASSLAYDRSNTGELFF. The CDR3 DNA follows: TGCGCCAGCAGCTTGGCCTACGACAGATCGAACACCGGGGAGCTGTTTTTT.

The gene calls are TRBV12-3 or TRBV12-4 and TRBJ1-3; D is ambiguous. V was clipped by 2 bases and J by 4 bases, with 6 bases between them. The CDR3 consists of 13 residues. CDR3 coding DNA: TGTGCCAGCAGTTTACGGGGAGGAAACACCATATATTTT. It yields the protein CASSLRGGNTIYF.

This clonotype was counted ten times or more. The chain couples TRBV5-1 to TRBJ1-1, with a tentative D call TRBD1 (5 bases). Trimming removed 3 bases at V and 0 bases at J, with 9 bases between. The CDR3 covers 14 residues. Germline V gene sequence: CDR1 SGHRS, CDR2 YFSETQ. This CDR3 is CASSWGGLNTEAFF. CDR3 nucleotides: TGCGCCAGCAGCTGGGGGGGATTGAACACTGAAGCTTTCTTT.

The sample holds a few counts of this clonotype. J is TRBJ1-5 and V is TRBV27, with D maybe TRBD1 (5 bases). Per the germline V gene, CDR1 is MNHEY and CDR2 is SMNVEV (reference sequence). Deletions cut 4 bases from V and 6 bases from J, with 13 bases between. The CDR3 covers 14 residues. In DNA form, the CDR3 reads TGTGCCAGCAGTTCCCGGCAGGGCCTTCAGCCCCAGCATTTT. This gives the protein CASSSRQGLQPQHF.

This clonotype was seen just once. This rearrangement joins TRBV28 to TRBJ2-1; 8 nucleotides line up with TRBD1. The germline gives CDR1 MDHEN, CDR2 SYDVKM. The junction had 6 bases not matched to a gene; V was cut back by 1 base and J by 4 bases. The CDR3 has 16 residues. CDR3 protein: CASSLLGQGGYNEQFF. CDR3 bases: TGTGCCAGCAGTTTATTAGGACAGGGAGGATACAATGAGCAGTTCTTC.

This clonotype was counted a few times. V gene TRBV9 combines with J gene TRBJ2-5; weak D call: TRBD2 (6 bases). CDR1 and CDR2 from the germline V gene are SGDLS and YYNGEE. Trimming shortened V by 0 bases and J by 7 bases, and 10 bases separated the two germline ends. The CDR3 sequence is 13 residues long. As DNA, the CDR3 is TGTGCCAGCAGCGTAGAGTGGGGAGGGACCCAGTACTTC. This translates into CASSVEWGGTQYF.

There are many counts of this clonotype. The V call is TRBV28, the J call TRBJ1-1; no clear D. This CDR3 is 13 amino acids long. Germline CDR1 and CDR2: MDHEN and SYDVKM. V was shortened by 6 bases and J by 3 bases, with 11 bases between the two germline ends. The CDR3 sequence: CASSRDWDTEAFF. As DNA, the CDR3 is TGTGCCAGCAGCCGCGACTGGGACACTGAAGCTTTCTTT.

This clonotype was seen a few times. The V call is TRBV20-1, the J call TRBJ2-5, with 13 positions matching TRBD2. Germline V gene data show CDR1 as DFQATT and CDR2 as SNEGSKA (reference sequence). The V and J ends lost 7 bases and 5 bases, in that order; junction bases with no gene match: 10. The CDR3 has 15 residues. Here the CDR3 DNA reads TGCAGTGGCAGGGGACTAGCGGGAAGAAAGGAGACCCAGTACTTC. Translated, it gives CSGRGLAGRKETQYF.

The genes are TRBV12-3 or TRBV12-4 and TRBJ2-3; 7 nucleotides line up with TRBD2. V lost 6 bases to trimming and J lost 2 bases; unmatched junction nucleotides: 8. CDR3 length: 15 residues. CDR3 DNA sequence: TGTGCCAGCAGCCCTCTAGCGGAGCCCACAGATACGCAGTATTTT. Residues: CASSPLAEPTDTQYF.

The sample holds many counts of this clonotype. The chain carries TRBV5-1 and TRBJ2-6; tentatively, D is TRBD1 (6 bases). Germline lookup yields CDR1 SGHRS and CDR2 YFSETQ. CDR3 length: 17 residues. V gave up 0 bases and J gave up 4 bases, with 14 bases separating them. This chain's CDR3 is CASSLVAQGAGANVLTF. CDR3 DNA: TGCGCCAGCAGCTTGGTGGCACAGGGAGCAGGGGCCAACGTCCTGACTTTC.

The chain has TRBV6-2 or TRBV6-3 and TRBJ2-2; 7 positions match TRBD1. Germline loops: CDR1 MNHEY, CDR2 SVGEGT. The CDR3 has 16 residues. Trimming cost V 6 bases and J 4 bases; bases outside gene matches: 11. The DNA for the CDR3 is TGTGCCAGCAGCAGCGACAGGGAAAGCCTCACCGGGGAGCTGTTTTTT. Its protein product is CASSSDRESLTGELFF.

The CDR3 DNA sequence: TGTGCCAGCAGTTTTTCAGGGGTTTCACCCCTCCACTTT. Amino acids: CASSFSGVSPLHF. The chain uses TRBV6-5 and TRBJ1-6; D is possibly TRBD1 (6 bases). Trimming took off 4 bases at V and 9 bases at J, with 10 bases between the two ends. Germline lookup yields CDR1 MNHEY and CDR2 SVGAGI. The CDR3 runs 13 residues.

The chain has TRBV4-2 and TRBJ2-7, with D unresolved. The V and J ends lost 0 bases and 6 bases respectively, with 9 bases between them. The germline V gene has CDR1 LGHNA and CDR2 YNFKEQ. This CDR3 region has 13 residues. CDR3: CASSQDSRVEQYF. CDR3 coding DNA: TGTGCCAGCAGCCAAGATTCCCGGGTCGAGCAGTACTTC.

This sequence joins TRBV9 and TRBJ1-1; D possibly corresponds to TRBD1 (6 bases). Germline loops: CDR1 SGDLS, CDR2 YYNGEE. V dropped 0 bases and J dropped 4 bases, with 16 bases sitting between them. This CDR3 is built from 16 residues. The CDR3 reads CASSVDEGGIGTEAFF. The CDR3, as DNA: TGTGCCAGCAGCGTAGACGAAGGGGGGATCGGCACTGAAGCTTTCTTT.

This clonotype was found once. The chain joins TRBV24-1 to TRBJ1-5; no firm D call. Trimming shortened V by 4 bases and J by 7 bases, and 10 bases separated the two germline ends. Germline V gives CDR1 KGHDR, CDR2 SFDVKD. This CDR3 is built from 13 residues. The CDR3 DNA sequence: TGTGCCACCAGTGAAGGGCCATACCAGCCCCAGCATTTT. This codes for CATSEGPYQPQHF.

Comment on this clonotype: A much larger clone lies one base from this, so it may be a read error. The V gene is TRBV20-1, the J gene TRBJ2-7, with a possible D match to TRBD2 (5 bases). The CDR3 contains 17 residues. Germline V CDR1 and CDR2: DFQATT, SNEGSKA (reference sequence). The CDR3 sequence: CSARRVVYMGSSSEQYF. DNA of the CDR3: TGCAGTGCTAGGAGGGTGGTATATATGGGGAGCTCCTCCGAGCAGTACTTC.

In this sample, this clonotype turned up a few times. The rearrangement joins TRBV4-3 to TRBJ1-2; the D gene is possibly TRBD1 (5 bases). The CDR3 covers 14 residues. Germline V gives CDR1 LGHNA, CDR2 YSLEER. V dropped 4 bases and J dropped 6 bases, with 15 bases sitting between them. This CDR3 is CASSRRARDDGYTF. For the CDR3, the DNA is TGCGCCAGCAGCCGCCGTGCGAGGGACGATGGCTACACCTTC.

Ten or more counts support this clonotype. The genes are TRBV4-3 and TRBJ2-4; 10 nucleotides match TRBD2. Germline V CDR1 and CDR2: LGHNA, YSLEER. J gave up 2 bases and V 0 bases, and 16 bases lay outside the gene matches. The CDR3 consists of 21 residues. The CDR3 loop is CASSQDLLTSGASLSKNIQYF. As DNA, the CDR3 is TGCGCCAGCAGCCAAGACCTTCTTACTAGCGGGGCCTCCCTGTCCAAAAACATTCAGTACTTC.

This clonotype was counted at least ten times. CDR3 nucleotides: TGTGCCAGCAGCTTGAGACGGTTGAACACTGAAGCTTTCTTT. Translated: CASSLRRLNTEAFF. This chain connects TRBV5-4 to TRBJ1-1; D not resolved. Looked up from germline, CDR1 is SGHNT and CDR2 is YYREEE (reference sequence). The CDR3 has 14 residues. The germline V and J ends were trimmed by 1 base and 0 bases, with 7 bases remaining between them.

The chain combines TRBV11-2 with TRBJ1-1; the D is unclear. Trimming shortened V by 5 bases and J by 4 bases, and 14 bases separated the two germline ends. The CDR3 is 14 amino acids. Germline V gene lookup returns CDR1 SGHAT and CDR2 FQNNGV. The CDR3 region is CASSAARELTEAFF. The CDR3, as DNA: TGTGCCAGCAGCGCCGCAAGGGAGCTCACTGAAGCTTTCTTT. The entire variable domain, with the rest obtained from reference TRBV11-2 and TRBJ1-1, is as follows: EAGVAQSPRYKIIEKRQSVAFWCNPISGHATLYWYQQILGQGPKLLIQFQNNGVVDDSQLPKDRFSAERLKGVDSTLKIQPAKLEDSAVYLCASSAARELTEAFFGQGTRLTVV.

In this sample, this clonotype turned up many times. This chain links TRBV4-3 with TRBJ1-2; D not certain. V gave up 0 bases and J gave up 1 base, with 15 bases separating them. Germline V gene data show CDR1 as LGHNA and CDR2 as YSLEER. The CDR3 consists of 17 residues. This CDR3 reads CASSQELPLASNYGYTF. CDR3 DNA: TGCGCCAGCAGCCAAGAATTGCCGCTTGCAAGTAACTATGGCTACACCTTC.

This clonotype was counted at least ten times. V and J are TRBV5-1 and TRBJ2-2; 9 nucleotides agree with TRBD2. The CDR3 consists of 17 residues. Germline lookup yields CDR1 SGHRS and CDR2 YFSETQ. V gave up 0 bases and J gave up 2 bases; unmatched junction bases: 5. The CDR3 DNA reads as TGCGCCAGCAGCTTGGCGGCGACTAGCGGAAACACCGGGGAGCTGTTTTTT. It translates to CASSLAATSGNTGELFF.

The chain recombines TRBV6-1 with TRBJ2-1; TRBD2 matches at 8 bases. The CDR3 totals 15 residues. The junction had 8 bases not matched to a gene; V was cut back by 7 bases and J by 3 bases. Germline lookup yields CDR1 MNHNS and CDR2 SASEGT. For the CDR3, the DNA is TGTGCCAGCACCCCCCCCGGGGGGGACTACAATGAGCAGTTCTTC. This codes for CASTPPGGDYNEQFF.

The rearrangement uses TRBV7-8 and TRBJ1-5; D is unresolved. Germline V gene data show CDR1 as SGHVS and CDR2 as FQNEAQ. This CDR3 spans 15 amino acids. V gave up 0 bases and J gave up 0 bases, with 6 bases separating them. CDR3 DNA: TGTGCCAGCAGCTTAGCCGGGGATAGCAATCAGCCCCAGCATTTT. As protein: CASSLAGDSNQPQHF.

In this sample, this clonotype turned up many times. The V gene is TRBV12-3 or TRBV12-4, the J gene TRBJ2-1; D is possibly TRBD2 (6 bases). The CDR3 is made up of 13 amino acids. Trimming took 1 base from V and 8 from J, leaving 9 bases between them. CDR3 protein: CASSLGSGYEQFF. In DNA form, the CDR3 reads TGTGCCAGCAGTTTAGGTAGCGGATATGAGCAGTTCTTC.

This clonotype was detected a few times. V is TRBV20-1 and J is TRBJ2-5; 9 bases match TRBD1. V gave up 2 bases and J gave up 7 bases; unmatched junction bases: 11. The CDR3 sequence is 15 residues long. CDR1 is DFQATT and CDR2 is SNEGSKA in the germline V gene (reference sequence). The CDR3 here is CSARSSGTGLGTQYF. CDR3 in DNA: TGCAGTGCTAGATCATCAGGGACAGGGCTCGGGACCCAGTACTTC.

In its sample, this clonotype was seen a few times. The V gene is TRBV15, the J gene TRBJ2-5, with 12 bases fitting TRBD2. Germline values: CDR1 LNHNV, CDR2 YYDKDF (reference sequence). This CDR3 comprises 15 residues. J lost 4 bases, V lost 4 bases, and 4 bases had no gene match. CDR3 protein: CATSKGLAGLETQYF. The CDR3 DNA sequence: TGTGCCACCAGCAAGGGACTAGCGGGTTTAGAGACCCAGTACTTC.